Listed below are T cell receptor beta chains from one sample, sequenced in a study of cytomegalovirus exposure and HLA in healthy donors. Libraries were prepared by immunoSEQ multiplex PCR; TCRdb keeps only in-frame clonotypes and omits some of them. The sample consists of about 160,000 clones, 86% of them appearing once. Sequenced sample: PBMCs. The receptors originated from a woman aged 18-30 years in good health and CMV-seronegative. The CDR3 runs from the conserved cysteine through the conserved F or W. Fields, in order: V gene, J gene, D gene, clone size, CDR3 DNA, CDR3 protein. A D gene is named only where the DNA matches it firmly. Some rows have no size entry. The others give once, few or many, or a class for an expanded clone.

>TRBV5-1|TRBJ2-5|-|once
TGCGCCAGCAGCCCATATTTGGAGGAGACCCAGTACTTC
CASSPYLEETQYF
>TRBV5-1|TRBJ2-7|-|-
TGCGCCAGCAGCTTGGCTCGGGGAGCACGCGTTAGCTCCTACGAGCAGTACTTC
CASSLARGARVSSYEQYF
>TRBV5-1|TRBJ2-7|TRBD1|-
TGCGCCAGCAGCTTGGGACACAGGGGCTACGAGCAGTACTTC
CASSLGHRGYEQYF
>TRBV5-6|TRBJ2-3|TRBD1|-
TGTGCCAGCAGCTTGGCGGGACAGGGGACCCTTTTGGGTACGCAGTATTTT
CASSLAGQGTLLGTQYF
>TRBV2|TRBJ2-3|TRBD2|-
TGTGCCATGACAAGGCTAGCGGGGGGAGATACGCAGTATTTT
CAMTRLAGGDTQYF
>TRBV10-3|TRBJ1-2|TRBD1|-
TGTGCCATCAGCTCAGGGGGTGGCTACACCTTC
CAISSGGGYTF
>TRBV10-3|TRBJ1-2|TRBD1|-
TGTGCCATCAGTTCGACAGGGGATGGCTACACCTTC
CAISSTGDGYTF
>TRBV5-1|TRBJ2-2|-|-
TGCGCCAGCAGCACCGCCAGGGGAAACGTCGGGGAGCTGTTTTTT
CASSTARGNVGELFF
>TRBV12-5|TRBJ2-2|-|-
TGTGCTAGTGGCGTTTACGTGACTGAGGCCGGGGAGCTGTTTTTT
CASGVYVTEAGELFF
>TRBV27|TRBJ2-5|TRBD2|-
TGTGCCAGCAGTTACGAGCGGGGGTGGACCCAGTACTTC
CASSYERGWTQYF
>TRBV11-3|TRBJ2-2|-|-
TGTGCCAGCAGCTCCGCCCCCGGCGGGGAGCTGTTTTTT
CASSSAPGGELFF
>TRBV5-6|TRBJ2-7|-|-
TGTGCCAGCAGCTCACAACAGGGTCGGCACGAGCAGTACTTC
CASSSQQGRHEQYF
>TRBV5-1|TRBJ2-1|-|-
TGCGCCAGCAGCTTCGGGACACTTCCCTACAATGAGCAGTTCTTC
CASSFGTLPYNEQFF
>TRBV13|TRBJ2-7|TRBD2|-
TGTGCCAGCAGCCCCGCGGGGGGGACTAGCGTTACCTCCTACGAGCAGTACTTC
CASSPAGGTSVTSYEQYF
>TRBV7-6|TRBJ1-1|-|-
TGTGCCAGCAGCCATGGGCAAATGAACACTGAAGCTTTCTTT
CASSHGQMNTEAFF
>TRBV18|TRBJ1-2|TRBD1|-
TGTGCCAGCTCACCCCCGGGACAGGGGTATGGCTACACCTTC
CASSPPGQGYGYTF
>TRBV5-4|TRBJ2-7|TRBD1|-
TGTGCCAGCAGCTTGGGGGACAGGGGCTTCTACGAGCAGTACTTC
CASSLGDRGFYEQYF
>TRBV5-6|TRBJ1-1|-|-
TGTGCCAGCAGCTCATTGACAAATCCCTTTATGAACACTGAAGCTTTCTTT
CASSSLTNPFMNTEAFF
>TRBV30|TRBJ2-1|-|once
TGTGCCTGGAATGGGGGGGCCGTGTTTGAGCAGTTCTTC
CAWNGGAVFEQFF
>TRBV27|TRBJ1-5|TRBD1|-
TGTGCCAGCAGTTTATACCCGACAGGGGGCGGGCAGCCCCAGCATTTT
CASSLYPTGGGQPQHF
>TRBV18|TRBJ2-2|-|-
TGTGCCAGCTCACTCGCCGCAGGGAACGGGGAGCTGTTTTTT
CASSLAAGNGELFF
>TRBV6-4|TRBJ2-7|TRBD1|once
TGTGCCAGCAGTGTTAACCCCCCGGGACAGGGGTCGGACGAGCAGTACTTC
CASSVNPPGQGSDEQYF
>TRBV6-4|TRBJ2-2|TRBD1|-
TGTGCCAGCAGTTTCGGGACAGGGAACACCGGGGAGCTGTTTTTT
CASSFGTGNTGELFF
>TRBV19|TRBJ1-3|-|-
TGTGCCAGTAGTGCCCAATTGGCCCGAAACACCATATATTTT
CASSAQLARNTIYF
>TRBV12-5|TRBJ2-7|TRBD1|once
TGTGCTAGTGGTTTGCTGGACAGGGGGCAAGGCGAGCAGTACTTC
CASGLLDRGQGEQYF
>TRBV7-9|TRBJ2-1|TRBD2|-
TGTGCCAGCACCTCCGGGACTAGCGGGAGTAGCGCCTACAATGAGCAGTTCTTC
CASTSGTSGSSAYNEQFF
>TRBV9|TRBJ1-1|-|-
TGTGCCAGCAACCTACTCGTCGGAGGCCCTCCAGCTTTCTTT
CASNLLVGGPPAFF
>TRBV7-8|TRBJ2-5|-|-
TGTGCCAGCAGCTCACCTATTTCGGGGGAGACCCAGTACTTC
CASSSPISGETQYF
>TRBV18|TRBJ1-5|TRBD1|-
TGTGCCAGCTCACTACCAGGGGGCGCGGAAAATCAGCCCCAGCATTTT
CASSLPGGAENQPQHF
>TRBV6-5|TRBJ2-1|TRBD2|-
TGTGCCACCACCTCCCTTGGCGGGAGAAATGAGCAGTTCTTC
CATTSLGGRNEQFF
>TRBV6-1|TRBJ2-7|TRBD2|-
TGTGCCAGCAGTGGAGGGAGGGTGATTGTCTACGAGCAGTACTTC
CASSGGRVIVYEQYF
>TRBV7-9|TRBJ1-4|TRBD1|-
TGTGCCAGCAGCCGTTTTGCCGGGACAGCTCCTGAAAAACTGTTTTTT
CASSRFAGTAPEKLFF
>TRBV19|TRBJ1-5|TRBD1|-
TGTGCCAGTAGTAGCCGGACAGGGGATCGAAATCAGCCCCAGCATTTT
CASSSRTGDRNQPQHF
>TRBV6-5|TRBJ1-1|-|-
TGTGCCAGCAGTTCAATTGGAGGGGAGGGGACTGAAGCTTTCTTT
CASSSIGGEGTEAFF
>TRBV19|TRBJ2-2|TRBD2|-
TGTGCCAGTAAAGAGAGACTAGCGGAGAACACCGGGGAGCTGTTTTTT
CASKERLAENTGELFF
>TRBV5-6|TRBJ2-1|TRBD2|-
TGTGCCAGCAGCCGCACAAAGACTAGCGGGAGGGCCGATGAGCAGTTCTTC
CASSRTKTSGRADEQFF
>TRBV19|TRBJ1-2|-|-
TGTGCCAGTAGTACCAGCTCAGTCCCAGGGGAGCATGGCTACACCTTC
CASSTSSVPGEHGYTF
>TRBV4-1|TRBJ2-4|-|-
TGCGCCAGCAGCCAAGAATCGGGCGACGGACAACAGTACTTC
CASSQESGDGQQYF
>TRBV15|TRBJ1-1|-|-
TGTGCCACCAGCAGTTTTCCCTCCACCAGTGAAGCTTTCTTT
CATSSFPSTSEAFF
>TRBV5-1|TRBJ2-3|TRBD1|-
TGCGCCAGCAGCCCCGACAGGGGCGGTCGTGGCACAGATACGCAGTATTTT
CASSPDRGGRGTDTQYF
>TRBV9|TRBJ2-2|-|-
TGTGCCAGCAACAGGGTTACGGGGACCGGGGAGCTGTTTTTT
CASNRVTGTGELFF
>TRBV2|TRBJ1-1|-|-
TGTGCCAGCAAGGTTCGACAGTTAAACACTGAAGCTTTCTTT
CASKVRQLNTEAFF